This entry lists 6 T cell receptor beta chains sequenced from one sample in a study of T cell clones after liver transplantation. The protocol was immunoSEQ multiplex PCR, while the TCRdb copy is restricted to in-frame clones and leaves out a portion. This sample has over 50,000 clones, with roughly 84% found just once. The sequencing here drew on CD4+ T cells from blood, taken before liver transplant. The receptors shown here come from a human donor who received a liver transplant.

This sequence joins TRBV5-4 and TRBJ2-1, with TRBD2 matching over 9 bases. J gave up 9 bases and V 1 base, and 5 bases lay outside the gene matches. Germline V CDR1 and CDR2: SGHNT, YYREEE (reference sequence). This CDR3 is 14 amino acids long. CDR3 loop: CASSLFLAGSEQFF. The CDR3 nucleotides are TGTGCCAGCAGCTTGTTCCTAGCGGGGAGTGAGCAGTTCTTC.

This chain uses TRBV28 with TRBJ2-1; D may be TRBD1 (5 bases). Deletions cut 6 bases from V and 2 bases from J, with 14 bases between. The CDR3 is 15 residues long. Per germline, CDR1 MDHEN and CDR2 SYDVKM. This CDR3 reads CASRPAAGPYNEQFF. CDR3 DNA: TGTGCCAGCAGACCCGCGGCAGGGCCCTACAATGAGCAGTTCTTC.

The chain recombines TRBV11-3 with TRBJ2-2; tentative D call: TRBD1 (6 bases). Germline V CDR1 and CDR2: SGHNT, YENEEA. CDR3 length: 14 amino acids. Deletions cut 5 bases from V and 1 base from J, with 8 bases between. The CDR3 DNA follows: TGTGCCAGCAGCCAACAGGGGAACACCGGGGAGCTGTTTTTT. It specifies CASSQQGNTGELFF.

This clone was seen only once. The V and J genes are TRBV7-3 and TRBJ2-1; D might be TRBD2 (6 bases). The germline V and J ends were trimmed by 1 base and 6 bases, with 10 bases remaining between them. Germline CDR1 SGHTA, CDR2 FQGTGA. This CDR3 has 14 residues. CDR3 residues: CASSLKGDSNEQFF. CDR3 DNA: TGTGCCAGCAGCTTAAAAGGGGACTCCAATGAGCAGTTCTTC.

This chain's CDR3 is CASRANLGNSPLHF. CDR3 in DNA: TGTGCCAGCAGAGCCAATTTGGGGAATTCACCCCTCCACTTT. The rearrangement joins TRBV2 to TRBJ1-6; D not resolved. The CDR3 contains 14 residues. V lost 6 bases to trimming and J lost 7 bases, with 13 bases between them. CDR1 is SNHLY and CDR2 is FYNNEI in the germline V gene.

CDR3 DNA sequence: TGTGCCAGCAGCTTAGTTACGGGGGGATTAGACTATGGCTACACCTTC. It is translated as CASSLVTGGLDYGYTF. This chain uses TRBV7-9 with TRBJ1-2, with D maybe TRBD1 (5 bases). V was cut by 1 base and J by 3 bases, with 15 bases left in between. Germline V CDR1 and CDR2: SEHNR, FQNEAQ (reference sequence). There are 16 residues in the CDR3.